These T cell receptor beta chains were read from a single sample in a study of T cells in localized non-small cell lung cancer. The data were produced by immunoSEQ multiplex PCR, yet TCRdb's version contains in-frame clones alone and is incomplete. Among some 15,000 clones listed, more than 70% were seen once. The starting material was peripheral blood, obtained before any cancer treatment. The origin of the receptors is a female donor older than 55 with stage I squamous cell lung carcinoma. CDR3s include the opening cysteine and the closing phenylalanine or tryptophan. The D gene is left open where the match is weak. Clone size is stated in some rows and not others, as once, few, many or a class when expanded.

d_gene	abundance	v_gene	j_gene	CDR3nt	CDR3aa
-	-	TRBV7-9	TRBJ1-2	TGTGCCAGCAGCTTAGGGACGTATGGCTACACCTTC	CASSLGTYGYTF
TRBD2	-	TRBV5-4	TRBJ2-3	TGTGCCAGCAGCCAGCCCGGACTAGCGAGAATCCGAGATACGCAGTATTTT	CASSQPGLARIRDTQYF
-	-	TRBV6-1	TRBJ1-1	TGTGCCAGCAGTGAAGCGGGCATAGGGGGTAAGGGGACTGAAGCTTTCTTT	CASSEAGIGGKGTEAFF
-	few	TRBV30	TRBJ2-7	TGTGCCTGGAGCTCCTGGGAGAGCTCCTACGAGCAGTACTTC	CAWSSWESSYEQYF